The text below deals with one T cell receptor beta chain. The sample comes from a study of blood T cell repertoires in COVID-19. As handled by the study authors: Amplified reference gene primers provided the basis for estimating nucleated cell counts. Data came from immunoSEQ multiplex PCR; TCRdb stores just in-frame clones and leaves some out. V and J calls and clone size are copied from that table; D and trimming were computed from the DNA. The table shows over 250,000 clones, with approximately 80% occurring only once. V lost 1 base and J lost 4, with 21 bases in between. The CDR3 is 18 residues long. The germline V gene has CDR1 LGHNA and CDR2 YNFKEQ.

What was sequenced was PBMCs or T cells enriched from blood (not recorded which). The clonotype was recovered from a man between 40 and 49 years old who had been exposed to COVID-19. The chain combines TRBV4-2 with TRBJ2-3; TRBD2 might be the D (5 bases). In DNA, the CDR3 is TGTGCCAGCAGCCAAGGTTGGGAGAACGCACGGGCAGCAGATACGCAGTATTTT. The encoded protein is CASSQGWENARAADTQYF.